One and the same sample provided the 18 T cell receptor beta chains below, sequenced in a study of graft-versus-host responses after intestinal transplantation. Clones were sequenced by immunoSEQ multiplex PCR, and TCRdb holds only the in-frame ones, with some missing. The repertoire holds some 8,700 clones, with about 94% as singletons. Source: PBMCs, taken 11 days after intestinal transplantation. These receptors originate from a human patient who received an intestinal transplant, so some T cells may come from the graft donor.

V gene TRBV5-1 combines with J gene TRBJ1-6, with 9 bases identical to TRBD1. CDR1 is SGHRS, CDR2 YFSETQ, per germline. V dropped 2 bases and J dropped 7; count of bases not matched to a gene: 10. The CDR3 is 17 residues long. The CDR3 nucleotides are TGCGCCAGCAGCTTCTTCAGCGGGACAGGGTGGAATTCACCCCTCCACTTT. This translates into CASSFFSGTGWNSPLHF.

The V call is TRBV27, the J call TRBJ1-4; 9 bases map to TRBD1. Germline V gene sequence: CDR1 MNHEY, CDR2 SMNVEV (reference sequence). After removal of 6 bases from V and 6 bases from J, the junction contained 8 bases not matched to a gene. The CDR3 runs 15 residues. The CDR3 DNA sequence: TGTGCCAGCAGACCCGCCGGGACAGGGTATGAAAAACTGTTTTTT. Its protein product is CASRPAGTGYEKLFF.

V is TRBV5-1 and J is TRBJ1-1; possible D gene TRBD1, 6 bases. CDR3 size: 14 residues. Trimming removed 4 bases from V and 3 bases from J, with 13 bases in between. The germline CDR1 and CDR2 sequences are SGHRS and YFSETQ. CDR3 sequence: CASSLGTSYTEAFF. The DNA of the CDR3 is TGCGCCAGCAGCCTAGGGACATCCTACACTGAAGCTTTCTTT.

V is TRBV4-2 and J is TRBJ1-1, with TRBD1 matching over 8 bases. Germline V gene lookup returns CDR1 LGHNA and CDR2 YNFKEQ. The CDR3 has 16 residues. The J segment lost 3 bases and the V segment lost 0 bases, leaving 6 bases of the junction unmatched. The CDR3 coding sequence is TGTGCCAGCAGCCAAGATCAGGGGGCATGGGACACTGAAGCTTTCTTT. As protein: CASSQDQGAWDTEAFF.

This sequence joins TRBV11-2 and TRBJ2-5; tentatively, D is TRBD1 (6 bases). Germline V gives CDR1 SGHAT, CDR2 FQNNGV. Trimming removed 4 bases from V and 1 base from J, with 13 bases in between. CDR3 length: 15 amino acids. The CDR3 spells CASSSWTDPQETQYF. The CDR3 DNA reads TGTGCCAGCAGCTCCTGGACAGACCCCCAAGAGACCCAGTACTTC.

The rearrangement joins TRBV7-9 to TRBJ1-6; D remains ambiguous. CDR1 and CDR2 (germline): SEHNR, FQNEAQ (reference sequence). The CDR3 has 15 residues. Trimming removed 5 bases from V and 7 bases from J, with 15 bases in between. This chain's CDR3 is CASSPPEALNSPLHF. In DNA, the CDR3 is TGTGCCAGCAGCCCCCCCGAGGCCCTAAATTCACCCCTCCACTTT.

This clone occurred once. The chain has TRBV10-2 and TRBJ2-7; TRBD2 agrees at 8 bases. CDR1 and CDR2 (germline): WSHSY, SAAADI. The CDR3 runs 17 residues. The trim removed 2 bases at V and 6 bases at J, leaving 15 bases unmatched. This chain's CDR3 is CASSEVSERGFPGEQYV. Written as DNA, the CDR3 is TGCGCCAGCAGTGAGGTATCGGAGCGGGGGTTCCCCGGCGAGCAGTACGTC.

The V gene is TRBV5-6, the J gene TRBJ1-2; D gene ambiguous. This CDR3 spans 12 amino acids. Germline V gene sequence: CDR1 SGHDT, CDR2 YYEEEE. V was clipped by 2 bases and J by 3 bases, with 5 bases between them. In nucleotides, the CDR3 is TGTGCCAGCAGCTTCGGGTACTATGGCTACACCTTC. It yields the protein CASSFGYYGYTF.

V is TRBV5-4 and J is TRBJ1-2; TRBD1 is a possible D gene (5 bases). Germline V gives CDR1 SGHNT, CDR2 YYREEE (reference sequence). Trimming cost V 4 bases and J 4 bases, with 17 bases left between them. The CDR3 has 15 amino acids. DNA for the CDR3: TGTGCCAGCAGCCTCCGATCGGGGGGAGCCTATGGCTACACCTTC. Protein sequence: CASSLRSGGAYGYTF.

The chain combines TRBV7-9 with TRBJ2-2; 8 nucleotides agree with TRBD1. The CDR3 totals 16 residues. The germline V gene has CDR1 SEHNR and CDR2 FQNEAQ (reference sequence). Trimming removed 5 bases from V and 1 base from J; junction bases left unmatched: 6. The CDR3 loop is CASSNNRGVNTGELFF. The CDR3 nucleotides are TGTGCCAGCAGCAATAACAGGGGGGTGAACACCGGGGAGCTGTTTTTT.

This chain links TRBV4-3 with TRBJ1-1; D uncertain. Germline-derived CDR1 and CDR2 are LGHNA and YSLEER. The CDR3 length is 15 residues. Trimming stripped 0 bases from V and 3 bases from J, with 11 bases between. The CDR3 nucleotides read TGCGCCAGCAGCCAAGATCGTGCGTCCCACACTGAAGCTTTCTTT. Its translation is CASSQDRASHTEAFF.

The chain links TRBV6-5 to TRBJ1-1; D is perhaps TRBD1 (5 bases). This CDR3 is built from 13 residues. The V gene's germline CDR1 is MNHEY and CDR2 SVGAGI. With 10 bases removed from V and 0 bases from J, the gap between germline ends came to 12 bases. For the CDR3, the DNA is TGTGCCACTCGGGGGGACCTGAACACTGAAGCTTTCTTT. It translates to CATRGDLNTEAFF.

CDR3 sequence reads: CATSEVSETQYF. CDR3 nucleotides: TGTGCCACTTCTGAGGTTTCGGAGACCCAGTACTTC. This sequence joins TRBV7-8 and TRBJ2-5; D gene unclear. Trimming pared 10 bases from V and 5 bases from J, leaving 14 bases between. This CDR3 region has 12 residues. The germline V gene encodes CDR1 SGHVS and CDR2 FQNEAQ.

This clone came up once. This chain connects TRBV4-1 to TRBJ1-1, with D unclear. The CDR3 consists of 15 residues. CDR1 MGHRA and CDR2 YSYEKL come from the germline V gene. V lost 1 base and J lost 2, with 11 bases in between. The CDR3 DNA reads as TGCGCCAGCAGCCAAGCTACGACACCCAACACTGAAGCTTTCTTT. Its translation is CASSQATTPNTEAFF.

This clone was observed a single time. The gene calls are TRBV6-1 and TRBJ2-3, with D uncertain. This CDR3 spans 15 amino acids. The V gene lost 1 base and the J gene lost 3 bases, with 11 bases spanning the gap. In germline, CDR1 is MNHNS, CDR2 SASEGT. CDR3 amino acids: CASSEVGRVTDTQYF. CDR3 nucleotide sequence: TGTGCCAGCAGTGAAGTTGGTCGGGTTACAGATACGCAGTATTTT.

In its sample, this clone was seen once. The chain uses TRBV6-5 and TRBJ2-7; 10 nucleotides line up with TRBD1. There are 14 residues in the CDR3. After removal of 4 bases from V and 2 bases from J, the junction contained 2 bases not matched to a gene. Germline-derived CDR1 and CDR2 are MNHEY and SVGAGI. CDR3 residues: CASSSGQGPYEQYV. The CDR3 region has the DNA TGTGCCAGCAGTTCGGGACAGGGGCCCTACGAGCAGTACGTC.

The chain is built from TRBV27 and TRBJ2-2, with D possibly TRBD2 on 5 matching bases. The CDR3 covers 15 residues. V was pared by 8 bases and J by 5 bases, with 18 bases between. The germline CDR1 and CDR2 sequences are MNHEY and SMNVEV (reference sequence). DNA of the CDR3: TGTGCCAGCTCGACGGGATATCCGCTAACCGGGGAGCTGTTTTTT. Its protein product is CASSTGYPLTGELFF.

A note on this clone: Within the sample, other DNA sequences also encode this same CDR3. The chain recombines TRBV6-5 with TRBJ1-4; weak D call: TRBD1 (5 bases). V was cut by 1 base and J by 8 bases, with 8 bases left in between. The length of the CDR3 is 13 residues. CDR1 is MNHEY and CDR2 is SVGAGI in the germline V gene. The CDR3 DNA reads TGTGCCAGCAGTTACTTCGGGGGAGAAAAACTGTTTTTT. Translated: CASSYFGGEKLFF.